This T cell receptor (beta chain) emerged from a study of spatial heterogeneity in lung cancer. Study-level background: Consistent detection of more beta-chain than alpha-chain sequences was observed. There were, on average, more than ten raw-read appearances for each unique TCR and UMI combination.

Every cDNA TCR molecule received its own unique molecular identifier. Each CDR3 protein gets one entry after TCRdb re-called the 5' RACE reads with MiXCR. The table shows 35,000 to 50,000 distinct CDR3 sequences, with about 22% occurring only once. Described time point: blood at routine non-recurrence follow-up after resection. The CDR3 has 20 amino acids. Trimming cost V 1 base and J 5 bases; bases outside gene matches: 17. The V gene's germline CDR1 is SEHNR and CDR2 FQNEAQ (reference sequence). The sequencing used PBMCs, collected at follow-up. This TCR was recovered from a female donor with early-stage non-small cell lung cancer. V is TRBV7-9 and J is TRBJ2-4; TRBD2 matches 10 bases. CDR3 region: CASSLGTERGGRVVENIQYF. As DNA, the CDR3 is TGTGCCAGCAGCTTAGGTACTGAGCGGGGGGGCCGTGTAGTGGAAAACATTCAGTACTTC.